This TCR beta chain derives from a study of blood T cell repertoires in COVID-19. Overall study context: The analysed material was cDNA or gDNA that came from T cells, B-cell-depleted T cells, or PBMCs.

The repertoire was sequenced with immunoSEQ multiplex PCR; TCRdb's copy has only in-frame clones and lacks some. Among about 190,000 clones, about 88% were seen once, and the ten largest hold 1.1%. The CDR3 runs 15 residues. Between the trimmed V and J ends, which lost 4 bases and 0 bases, there was a span of 7 bases. The V gene's germline CDR1 is MGHRA and CDR2 YSYEKL. The sequencing input was peripheral blood. The gene calls are TRBV4-1 and TRBJ1-6; no firm D call. The receptor comes from a man aged 30-40 years with acute or convalescent COVID-19. CDR3 in amino acids: CASSPRDSYNSPLHF. CDR3 DNA sequence: TGCGCCAGCAGCCCCCGGGACTCCTATAATTCACCCCTCCACTTT.